The present T cell receptor (beta chain) was sequenced within a study of neurological immune-mediated disorders. Whole-study results and caveats: No clinical or MRI feature was associated with the multiple sclerosis repertoire cluster. None of the CDR3 amino acid sequences in expanded clones turned up in more than one subject, which points to private repertoires in all groups.

A remark on this clonotype: The antigen remains undetermined.

Sequencing runs each generated in excess of 170 million TCR-beta sequences derived from 15-18 subjects. TCRdb fed the 5' RACE reads into MiXCR, producing one record per CDR3 protein. The repertoire holds about 19,000 distinct CDR3 sequences, 2.6% seen once, with 4.5% to 6% in the top ten. Trimming took off 0 bases at V and 4 bases at J, with 7 bases between the two ends. The germline V gene encodes CDR1 SGDLS and CDR2 YYNGEE. The CDR3 sequence is 13 residues long. The sequence was collected from a woman aged 18-29 years with multiple sclerosis. The rearrangement uses TRBV9 and TRBJ2-5; D call uncertain. Material: PBMCs. CDR3 region: CASSVGNLETQYF. CDR3 bases: TGTGCCAGCAGCGTAGGCAATTTAGAGACCCAGTACTTC. The variable domain in full, completed from reference TRBV9 and TRBJ2-5, reads DSGVTQTPKHLITATGQRVTLRCSPRSGDLSVYWYQQSLDQGLQFLIQYYNGEERAKGNILERFSAQQFPDLHSELNLSSLELGDSALYFCASSVGNLETQYFGPGTRLLVL.